A selection of T cell receptor beta chains follows, all from one sample in a study of cytomegalovirus exposure and HLA in healthy donors. Using immunoSEQ multiplex PCR, the repertoire was profiled, and TCRdb retains in-frame clones only, with some absent. The table shows some 110,000 clones, with around two thirds occurring only once. The sequenced sample consisted of PBMCs. The source of these receptors is a woman aged 40 to 50 in good health and CMV-seropositive. The CDR3 runs from the conserved cysteine through the conserved F or W. D genes are given only for firm matches. Not every row has a clone size; where given, it reads once, few, many or a size class.

v_gene	j_gene	abundance	d_gene	CDR3nt	CDR3aa
TRBV5-4	TRBJ2-7	.	TRBD1	TGTGCCAGCAGCTTGGCGCCTCTTACAGGGGACGAGCAGTACTTC	CASSLAPLTGDEQYF
TRBV4-2	TRBJ2-7	.	.	TGTGCCAGCAGCCAAGGAGTGGCCTACGAGCAGTACTTC	CASSQGVAYEQYF
TRBV19	TRBJ2-1	.	TRBD2	TGTGCCAGTAGTACCGGGACTAGTAGAAATGAGCAGTTCTTC	CASSTGTSRNEQFF
TRBV7-3	TRBJ2-3	.	TRBD2	TGTGCCAGCAGCTTCGGGGGGAGCACAGATACGCAGTATTTT	CASSFGGSTDTQYF
TRBV28	TRBJ1-1	.	.	TGTGCCAGCAGTCTAGAGACGGCGAACACTGAAGCTTTCTTT	CASSLETANTEAFF
TRBV27	TRBJ1-5	.	.	TGTGCCAGCAGTTTATGGGGACGGTCCTTGGGGGGGCCCCAGCATTTT	CASSLWGRSLGGPQHF
TRBV2	TRBJ2-2	.	.	TGTGCCAGCAGTGGTAACGGGAGAGTGATCACCGGGGAGCTGTTTTTT	CASSGNGRVITGELFF
TRBV4-2	TRBJ2-7	.	TRBD2	TGTGCCAGCAGCCAAGATCGACGACTAGCGGGACTTCAGCAGTACTTC	CASSQDRRLAGLQQYF
TRBV25-1	TRBJ2-3	.	TRBD1	TGTGCCAGCAGTGTGGACAGGGGGTGGGAAACAGATACGCAGTATTTT	CASSVDRGWETDTQYF
TRBV27	TRBJ2-1	.	TRBD1	TGTGCCAGCCGGGACAGACGAATTTTCTCCTACAATGAGCAGTTCTTC	CASRDRRIFSYNEQFF
TRBV27	TRBJ2-6	.	.	TGTGCCAGCAGTCCCCGGGGCTCTGGGGCCAACGTCCTGACTTTC	CASSPRGSGANVLTF
TRBV7-7	TRBJ2-2	.	TRBD2	TGTGCCAGCAGCTCTGTAGCGGGAATTGGCACCGGGGAGCTGTTTTTT	CASSSVAGIGTGELFF
TRBV6-6	TRBJ2-7	once	TRBD2	TGTGCCAGCACTTTAGCTAGCGGGAGAACCGCCTACGAGCAGTACTTC	CASTLASGRTAYEQYF
TRBV28	TRBJ1-1	few	.	TGTGCCAGCAGTTTATGGAGTGGAGGGGCTGAAGCTTTCTTT	CASSLWSGGAEAFF
TRBV5-1	TRBJ2-3	.	.	TGCGCCAGCGGCAACATCGAACCTTTACGCACAGATACGCAGTATTTT	CASGNIEPLRTDTQYF
TRBV25-1	TRBJ2-1	.	TRBD2	TGTGCCAGCAGTCCTCCCGGACTAGCGCTTTACAATGAGCAGTTCTTC	CASSPPGLALYNEQFF
TRBV27	TRBJ2-1	.	.	TGTGCCAGCAGTCCCTTCGGAGAAAATGAGCAGTTCTTC	CASSPFGENEQFF
TRBV19	TRBJ2-7	once	.	TGTGCCAGTAGTTCAGGGGTGGGGTCCTACGAGCAGTACTTC	CASSSGVGSYEQYF
TRBV19	TRBJ1-2	.	.	TGTGCCAGTAGTATAAGGGAGAAGGCTAACTATGGCTACACCTTC	CASSIREKANYGYTF
TRBV29-1	TRBJ1-2	.	.	TGCAGCGTTGGCGGGAATAACTATGGCTACACCTTC	CSVGGNNYGYTF
TRBV19	TRBJ2-7	.	TRBD2	TGTGCCAGTAGTCGACTAGCGCAGACCTCCTACGAGCAGTACTTC	CASSRLAQTSYEQYF
TRBV18	TRBJ2-1	.	TRBD2	TGTGCCAGCTCACCACTTTTAGCGGGAGGGTCCTACAATGAGCAGTTCTTC	CASSPLLAGGSYNEQFF
TRBV28	TRBJ1-1	few	.	TGTGCCACGATCAACAGCGGCAACACTGAAGCTTTCTTT	CATINSGNTEAFF
TRBV6-5	TRBJ2-3	.	TRBD1	TGTGCCAGCAGGCCACGCGGCGTCAGGGGGGATACGCAGTATTTT	CASRPRGVRGDTQYF
TRBV25-1	TRBJ1-1	.	TRBD1	TGTGCCAGCAGCTCCGGGACAGGGGAAGCTTTCTTT	CASSSGTGEAFF
TRBV6-6	TRBJ1-1	.	.	TGTGCCAGCAGCCACAGGGCGAGGGCAAAGTCGGCTTTCTTT	CASSHRARAKSAFF
TRBV5-1	TRBJ2-5	.	.	TGCGCCAGCAGCTTGTGGAGGGGTCCCCTGGGAGAGACCCAGTACTTC	CASSLWRGPLGETQYF
TRBV5-1	TRBJ2-7	.	.	TGCGCCAGCAGCTCTCGGAGCGGGCGAGATTACGAGCAGTACTTC	CASSSRSGRDYEQYF
TRBV6-4	TRBJ2-7	.	.	TGTGCCAGCAGTGAAGAGGCCATCGGCCCCTACGAGCAGTACTTC	CASSEEAIGPYEQYF
TRBV28	TRBJ2-7	.	TRBD2	TGTGCCAGCCCCCCTTCCCTAGCGGGAGGGCCTTCTTCCCACGAGCAGTACTTC	CASPPSLAGGPSSHEQYF